A selection of T cell receptor beta chains follows, all from one sample in a study of blood T cell repertoires in COVID-19. Libraries were prepared by immunoSEQ multiplex PCR; TCRdb keeps only in-frame clonotypes and omits some of them. The repertoire holds approximately 220,000 clones, 85% to 90% seen once, with over 3% in the top ten. The specimen was PBMCs or T cells enriched from blood (not recorded which). These receptor sequences come from a woman aged 18-30 years in a cohort exposed to, infected with or recovered from COVID-19 (not recorded which). The CDR3 runs from the conserved cysteine through the conserved F or W. The D gene is left open where the match is weak. Clone size, where shown, is once, few, many, or a class for clones that have expanded.

>TRBJ2-1|-|TRBD1|TRBV5-1
CASSLGDRMNNEQFF
TGCGCCAGCAGCTTGGGGGACAGGATGAACAATGAGCAGTTCTTC
>TRBJ2-1|-|-|TRBV5-1
CASADSYNEQFF
TGCGCCAGCGCGGACAGCTACAATGAGCAGTTCTTC
>TRBJ2-4|-|TRBD1|TRBV3-1/TRBV3-2
CASSQGAGTGRENIQYF
TGTGCCAGCAGCCAAGGAGCCGGGACAGGAAGAGAAAACATTCAGTACTTC
>TRBJ2-2|-|TRBD2|TRBV27
CASRSSGRNTGELFF
TGTGCCAGCCGTTCTAGCGGGAGGAACACCGGGGAGCTGTTTTTT
>TRBJ2-7|-|-|TRBV7-9
CASSPGSYEQYF
TGTGCCAGCAGCCCCGGGAGCTACGAGCAGTACTTC
>TRBJ2-3|many|-|TRBV19
CASSQRTSDTQYF
TGTGCCAGTAGTCAACGCACTTCAGATACGCAGTATTTT
>TRBJ2-2|-|-|TRBV21-1
CASNLGGGEGHTGELFF
TGTGCCAGCAACCTGGGAGGCGGGGAGGGTCACACCGGGGAGCTGTTTTTT
>TRBJ2-7|once|TRBD1|TRBV6-5
CASSYAQGAIEQYF
TGTGCCAGCAGTTACGCACAGGGGGCGATCGAGCAGTACTTC
>TRBJ1-2|-|-|TRBV3-1/TRBV3-2
CASSQDPYRFYGYTF
TGTGCCAGCAGCCAAGATCCATACAGATTCTATGGCTACACCTTC
>TRBJ2-5|-|-|TRBV7-9
CASSLVRVGEETQYF
TGTGCCAGCAGCTTAGTTAGGGTGGGAGAAGAGACCCAGTACTTC
>TRBJ2-1|few|-|TRBV24-1
CATSDFGSSYNEQFF
TGTGCCACCAGTGATTTCGGGAGCTCCTACAATGAGCAGTTCTTC
>TRBJ2-5|-|-|TRBV5-4
CASSLRDSVETQYF
TGTGCCAGCAGCTTGAGGGACTCCGTTGAGACTCAGTACTTC
>TRBJ2-2|-|TRBD2|TRBV13
CASSLGTGTSGTGELFF
TGTGCCAGCAGCTTAGGGACCGGGACTAGCGGCACCGGGGAGCTGTTTTTT
>TRBJ2-3|-|TRBD2|TRBV6-1
CASSEFGSSGTDTQYF
TGTGCCAGCAGTGAATTCGGCTCTAGCGGGACAGATACGCAGTATTTT
>TRBJ1-2|-|-|TRBV10-3
CAQNGQGYTF
TGTGCCCAAAATGGGCAGGGCTACACCTTC
>TRBJ2-2|once|TRBD2|TRBV5-1
CASSTSGGANTGELFF
TGCGCCAGCAGTACTAGCGGGGGAGCGAACACCGGGGAGCTGTTTTTT
>TRBJ1-1|once|-|TRBV7-9
CASSFHGGRNTEAFF
TGTGCCAGCAGCTTTCACGGGGGGCGGAACACTGAAGCTTTCTTT
>TRBJ2-5|-|-|TRBV28
CASTPPTAHGGETQYF
TGTGCCAGCACCCCTCCTACGGCCCACGGGGGAGAGACCCAGTACTTC
>TRBJ1-1|-|-|TRBV6-5
CASSRPAGMNTEAFF
TGTGCCAGCAGTAGACCGGCGGGGATGAACACTGAAGCTTTCTTT
>TRBJ1-6|-|-|TRBV3-1/TRBV3-2
CASTFQQGSPLHF
TGTGCCAGCACCTTCCAGCAGGGCTCACCCCTCCACTTT
>TRBJ2-3|-|TRBD1|TRBV29-1
CSVSRPRGDTQYF
TGCAGCGTGAGCAGGCCCAGGGGGGATACGCAGTATTTT
>TRBJ2-5|-|-|TRBV7-3
CASSLIGTTEETQYF
TGTGCCAGCAGCTTAATCGGGACAACCGAGGAGACCCAGTACTTC
>TRBJ2-5|once|-|TRBV28
CASSPAYEARETQYF
TGTGCCAGCAGCCCAGCTTACGAGGCGCGAGAGACCCAGTACTTC
>TRBJ1-2|-|TRBD1|TRBV19
CASSIQGKGAYGYTF
TGTGCCAGTAGTATACAGGGGAAGGGGGCCTATGGCTACACCTTC
>TRBJ2-7|-|-|TRBV4-2
CASSQEPLRSYEQYF
TGTGCCAGCAGCCAAGAGCCACTCCGCTCCTACGAGCAGTACTTC
>TRBJ2-6|-|-|TRBV12-2
CASPGGAPDSGANVLTF
TGTGCATCTCCCGGGGGGGCCCCAGACTCTGGGGCCAACGTCCTGACTTTC
>TRBJ1-1|-|TRBD1|TRBV6-5
CASSTGAPNTEAFF
TGTGCCAGCAGCACAGGGGCCCCGAACACTGAAGCTTTCTTT
>TRBJ2-5|-|TRBD2|TRBV10-1
CASVTSGEETQYF
TGCGCCAGTGTGACTAGCGGGGAGGAGACCCAGTACTTC
>TRBJ2-2|-|TRBD1|TRBV6-4
CASSDSGQDSTGELFF
TGTGCCAGCAGTGACAGTGGACAGGATAGTACCGGGGAGCTGTTTTTT
>TRBJ1-1|few|TRBD1|TRBV29-1
CSVDWGGQVKGAFF
TGCAGCGTTGATTGGGGGGGACAGGTAAAAGGGGCTTTCTTT
>TRBJ1-1|-|-|TRBV6-5
CASSYFLGGGTEAFF
TGTGCCAGCAGTTACTTTTTGGGGGGGGGCACTGAAGCTTTCTTT
>TRBJ1-2|-|-|TRBV7-2
CASSSGYDYGYTF
TGTGCCAGCAGCTCAGGGTATGACTATGGCTACACCTTC
>TRBJ1-5|-|-|TRBV19
CASSWGSGNQPQHF
TGTGCCAGTAGTTGGGGATCGGGAAATCAGCCCCAGCATTTT
>TRBJ2-3|-|-|TRBV24-1
CATSETGTTDTQYF
TGTGCCACCAGTGAAACCGGGACAACAGATACGCAGTATTTT
>TRBJ1-1|-|TRBD1|TRBV5-1
CASSLADRDNTEAFF
TGCGCCAGCAGCTTGGCCGACAGGGACAACACTGAAGCTTTCTTT
>TRBJ2-2|-|-|TRBV11-3
CASSSYWTVYTGELFF
TGTGCCAGCAGCTCCTACTGGACAGTCTACACCGGGGAGCTGTTTTTT
>TRBJ1-1|-|-|TRBV6-5
CASSRQPKMNTEAFF
TGTGCCAGCAGTAGACAGCCTAAAATGAACACTGAAGCTTTCTTT
>TRBJ2-7|-|-|TRBV19
CASSRDTYEQYF
TGTGCCAGTAGTAGGGACACCTACGAGCAGTACTTC
>TRBJ2-3|once|TRBD2|TRBV9
CASSSPAGGLTDTQYF
TGTGCCAGCAGCTCACCGGCGGGGGGGCTAACAGATACGCAGTATTTT
>TRBJ1-2|-|TRBD1|TRBV19
CASSHSYRGGLYGYTF
TGTGCCAGTAGTCATTCTTACAGGGGGGGCCTCTATGGCTACACCTTC
>TRBJ1-3|-|-|TRBV7-9
CASSSAGHSGNTIYF
TGTGCCAGCAGCTCAGCCGGTCACTCTGGAAACACCATATATTTT
>TRBJ1-1|once|-|TRBV3-1/TRBV3-2
CASSPFGQYTEAFF
TGTGCCAGCAGCCCGTTCGGACAGTACACTGAAGCTTTCTTT